The sequence of this TCR beta chain was determined in a study of OX40 agonist ivuxolimab in advanced cancers. This clone has a handful of counts. Repertoires were generated with immunoSEQ multiplex PCR, while TCRdb's copy carries only in-frame clones and drops some. This repertoire shows 70,000 to 95,000 clones, around four fifths found once; its top ten account for roughly 1.8%. Blood draws occurred at baseline, cycle 4 day 1, and cycle 7 day 1. The receptor was isolated from an adult with an advanced solid tumor such as melanoma, head and neck, liver or kidney cancer. This specimen consisted of CD4+ or CD8+ T cells sorted from blood, obtained in a trial of the OX40 agonist ivuxolimab.

Here the CDR3 reads CASSATWEKLFF. The CDR3 DNA reads TGTGCCAGTAGTGCGACCTGGGAAAAACTGTTTTTT. The chain joins TRBV19 to TRBJ1-4; no reliable D call. CDR1 is LNHDA, CDR2 SQIVND, per germline (reference sequence). CDR3 length equals 12 residues. With 5 bases removed from V and 8 bases from J, the gap between germline ends came to 9 bases.